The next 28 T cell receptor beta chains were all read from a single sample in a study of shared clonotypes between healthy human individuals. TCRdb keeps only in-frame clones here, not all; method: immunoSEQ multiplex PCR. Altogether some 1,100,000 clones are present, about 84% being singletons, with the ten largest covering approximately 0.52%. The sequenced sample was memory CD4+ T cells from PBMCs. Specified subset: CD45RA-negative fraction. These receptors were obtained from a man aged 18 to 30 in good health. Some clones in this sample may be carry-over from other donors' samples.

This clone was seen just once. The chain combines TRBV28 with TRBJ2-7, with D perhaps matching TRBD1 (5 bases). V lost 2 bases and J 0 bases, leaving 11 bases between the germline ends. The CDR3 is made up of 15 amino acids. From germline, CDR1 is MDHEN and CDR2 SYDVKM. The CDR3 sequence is CASSLGHLSSYEQYF. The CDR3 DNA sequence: TGTGCCAGCAGTTTAGGACACTTGAGCTCCTACGAGCAGTACTTC. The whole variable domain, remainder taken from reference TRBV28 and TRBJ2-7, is DVKVTQSSRYLVKRTGEKVFLECVQDMDHENMFWYRQDPGLGLRLIYFSYDVKMKEKGDIPEGYSVSREKKERFSLILESASTNQTSMYLCASSLGHLSSYEQYFGPGTRLTVT.

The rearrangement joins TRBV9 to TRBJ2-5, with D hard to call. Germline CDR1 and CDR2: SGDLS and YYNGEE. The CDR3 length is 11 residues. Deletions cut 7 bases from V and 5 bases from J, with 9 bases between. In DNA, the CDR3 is TGTGCCAGCGGGTCGTGGGAGACCCAGTACTTC. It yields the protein CASGSWETQYF.

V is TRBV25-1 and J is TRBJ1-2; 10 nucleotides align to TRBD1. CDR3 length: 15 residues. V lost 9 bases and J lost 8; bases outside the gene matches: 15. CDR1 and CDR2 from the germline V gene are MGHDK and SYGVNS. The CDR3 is CASDRDRGPLGGYTF. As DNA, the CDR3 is TGTGCCAGTGATCGGGACAGGGGTCCTTTGGGGGGCTACACCTTC.

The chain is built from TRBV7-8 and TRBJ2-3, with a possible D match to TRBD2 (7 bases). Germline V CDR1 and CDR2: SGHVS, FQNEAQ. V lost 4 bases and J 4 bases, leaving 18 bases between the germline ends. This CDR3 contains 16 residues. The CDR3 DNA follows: TGTGCCAGCAGCTCGGCTGGCGGGAGACAGGCAGATACGCAGTATTTT. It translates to CASSSAGGRQADTQYF. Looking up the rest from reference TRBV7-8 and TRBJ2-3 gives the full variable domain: GAGVSQSPRYKVAKRGQDVALRCDPISGHVSLFWYQQALGQGPEFLTYFQNEAQLDKSGLPSDRFFAERPEGSVSTLKIQRTQQEDSAVYLCASSSAGGRQADTQYFGPGTRLTVL.

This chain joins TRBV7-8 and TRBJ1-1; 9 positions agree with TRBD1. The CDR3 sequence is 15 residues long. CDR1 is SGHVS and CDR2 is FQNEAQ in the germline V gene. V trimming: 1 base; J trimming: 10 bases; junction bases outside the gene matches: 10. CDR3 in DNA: TGTGCCAGCAGCTTAGGGGACAGGGTTATTTGGGGAGCTTTCTTT. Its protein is CASSLGDRVIWGAFF.

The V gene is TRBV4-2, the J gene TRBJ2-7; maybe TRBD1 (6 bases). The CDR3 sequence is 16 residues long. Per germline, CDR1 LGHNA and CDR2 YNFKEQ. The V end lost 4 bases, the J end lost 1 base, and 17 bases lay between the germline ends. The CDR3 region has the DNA TGTGCCAGCAGCCTTCACTTCGCACAGGGTTCCTACGAGCAGTACTTC. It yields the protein CASSLHFAQGSYEQYF.

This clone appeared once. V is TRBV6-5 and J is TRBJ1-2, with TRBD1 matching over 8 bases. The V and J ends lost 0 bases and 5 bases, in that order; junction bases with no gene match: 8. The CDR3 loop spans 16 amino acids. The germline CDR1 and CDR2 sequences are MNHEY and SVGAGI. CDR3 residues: CASSYSLWTGKYGYTF. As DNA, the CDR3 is TGTGCCAGCAGTTACTCCCTTTGGACAGGGAAGTATGGCTACACCTTC.

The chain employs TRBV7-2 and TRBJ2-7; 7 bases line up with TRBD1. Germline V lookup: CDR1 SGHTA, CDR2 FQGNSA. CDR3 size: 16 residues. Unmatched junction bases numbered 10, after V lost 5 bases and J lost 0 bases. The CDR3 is CASSPSRGQISYEQYF. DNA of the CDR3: TGTGCCAGCAGCCCGTCCCGGGGACAGATCTCCTACGAGCAGTACTTC.

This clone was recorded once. The CDR3 region has the DNA TGTGCCAGCAGAGCCGGGACTAGCGGGAGGACCGGGGAGCTGTTTTTT. This codes for CASRAGTSGRTGELFF. V and J are TRBV6-4 and TRBJ2-2; 15 bases match TRBD2. This CDR3 is 16 amino acids long. Losses at the gene ends were 6 bases for V and 5 bases for J; bases not matched to a gene: 4. Germline V gene lookup returns CDR1 MRHNA and CDR2 SNTAGT.

The CDR3 coding sequence is TGTGCCAGTACCCTGACAGGGGCCTCGGCTGGGGCCAACGTCCTGACTTTC. Amino acids: CASTLTGASAGANVLTF. The chain employs TRBV19 and TRBJ2-6, with 8 bases aligning to TRBD1. CDR3 length equals 17 residues. V shed 7 bases and J 2 bases; nucleotides not matched to a gene: 10. Germline V lookup: CDR1 LNHDA, CDR2 SQIVND (reference sequence). The full variable domain, in which reference TRBV19 and TRBJ2-6 provide the parts outside the CDR3, is DGGITQSPKYLFRKEGQNVTLSCEQNLNHDAMYWYRQDPGQGLRLIYYSQIVNDFQKGDIAEGYSVSREKKESFPLTVTSAQKNPTAFYLCASTLTGASAGANVLTFGAGSRLTVL.

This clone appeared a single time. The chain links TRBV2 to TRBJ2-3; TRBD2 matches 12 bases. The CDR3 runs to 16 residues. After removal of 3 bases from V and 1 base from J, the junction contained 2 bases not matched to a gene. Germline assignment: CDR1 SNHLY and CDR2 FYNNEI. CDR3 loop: CASSDPSGRGTDTQYF. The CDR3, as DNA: TGTGCCAGCAGTGACCCTAGCGGGAGGGGCACAGATACGCAGTATTTT.

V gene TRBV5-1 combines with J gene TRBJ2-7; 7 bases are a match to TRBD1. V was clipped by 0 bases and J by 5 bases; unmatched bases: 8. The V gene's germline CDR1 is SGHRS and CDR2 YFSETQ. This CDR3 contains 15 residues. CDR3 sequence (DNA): TGCGCCAGCAGCTTGGAAAGCACAGGGGTTCACGAGCAGTACTTC. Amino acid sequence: CASSLESTGVHEQYF.

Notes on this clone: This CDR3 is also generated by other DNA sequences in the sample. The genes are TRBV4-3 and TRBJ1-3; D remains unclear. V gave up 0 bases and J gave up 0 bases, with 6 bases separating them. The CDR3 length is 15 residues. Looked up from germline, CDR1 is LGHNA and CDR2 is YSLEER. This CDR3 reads CASSQEGLSGNTIYF. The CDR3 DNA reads TGCGCCAGCAGCCAAGAAGGGCTCTCTGGAAACACCATATATTTT.

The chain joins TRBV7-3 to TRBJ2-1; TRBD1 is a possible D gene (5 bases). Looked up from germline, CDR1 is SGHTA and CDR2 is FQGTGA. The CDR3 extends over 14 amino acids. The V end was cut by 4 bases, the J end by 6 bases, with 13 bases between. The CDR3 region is CASSSQGFSNEQFF. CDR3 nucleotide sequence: TGTGCCAGCAGCTCCCAGGGTTTTAGCAATGAGCAGTTCTTC.

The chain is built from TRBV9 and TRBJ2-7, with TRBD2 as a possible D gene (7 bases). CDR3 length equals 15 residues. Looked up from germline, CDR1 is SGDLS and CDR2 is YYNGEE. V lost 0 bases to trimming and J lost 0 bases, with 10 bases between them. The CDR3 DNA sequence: TGTGCCAGCAGCGTAGCGGGGGGCCCCTCCTACGAGCAGTACTTC. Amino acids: CASSVAGGPSYEQYF.

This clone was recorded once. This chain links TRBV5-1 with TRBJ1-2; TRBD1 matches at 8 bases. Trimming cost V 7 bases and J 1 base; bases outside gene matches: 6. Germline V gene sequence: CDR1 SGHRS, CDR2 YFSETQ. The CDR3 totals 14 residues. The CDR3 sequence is CASQPGGFNYGYTF. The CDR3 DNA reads TGCGCCAGCCAACCAGGGGGCTTTAACTATGGCTACACCTTC.

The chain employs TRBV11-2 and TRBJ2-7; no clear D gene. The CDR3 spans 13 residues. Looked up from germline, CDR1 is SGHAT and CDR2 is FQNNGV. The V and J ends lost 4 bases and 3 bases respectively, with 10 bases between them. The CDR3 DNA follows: TGTGCCAGCAGCTCAAGTGGGAACTACGAGCAGTACTTC. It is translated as CASSSSGNYEQYF.

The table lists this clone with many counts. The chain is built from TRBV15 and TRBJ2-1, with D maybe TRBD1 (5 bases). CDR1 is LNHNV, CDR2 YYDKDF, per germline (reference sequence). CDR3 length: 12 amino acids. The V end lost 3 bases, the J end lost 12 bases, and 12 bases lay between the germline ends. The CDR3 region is CATSRVRGRQFF. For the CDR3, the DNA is TGTGCCACCAGCAGGGTTAGGGGTCGGCAGTTCTTC. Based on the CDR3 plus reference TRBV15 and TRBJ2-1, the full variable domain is DAMVIQNPRYQVTQFGKPVTLSCSQTLNHNVMYWYQQKSSQAPKLLFHYYDKDFNNEADTPDNFQSRRPNTSFCFLDIRSPGLGDTAMYLCATSRVRGRQFFGPGTRLTVL.

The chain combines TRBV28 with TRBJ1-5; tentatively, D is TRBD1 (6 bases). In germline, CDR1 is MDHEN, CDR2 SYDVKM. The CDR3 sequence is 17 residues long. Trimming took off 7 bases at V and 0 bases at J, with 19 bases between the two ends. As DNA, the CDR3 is TGTGCCAGCACACCCAGCAGGGGACGGTATAGCAATCAGCCCCAGCATTTT. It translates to CASTPSRGRYSNQPQHF.

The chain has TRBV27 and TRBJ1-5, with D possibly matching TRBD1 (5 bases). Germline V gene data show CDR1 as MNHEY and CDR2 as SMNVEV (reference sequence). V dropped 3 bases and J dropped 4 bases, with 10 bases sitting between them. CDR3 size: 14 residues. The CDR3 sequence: CASSLGVGNQPQHF. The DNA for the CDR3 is TGTGCCAGCAGTTTGGGGGTGGGGAATCAGCCCCAGCATTTT.

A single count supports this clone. DNA for the CDR3: TGTGCCAGTGTACAGGGACGTGGGCAGCCCCAGCATTTT. Translated, it gives CASVQGRGQPQHF. This rearrangement joins TRBV19 to TRBJ1-5, with a possible D match to TRBD1 (6 bases). Between the trimmed V and J ends, which lost 8 bases and 7 bases, there was a span of 15 bases. The CDR3 contains 13 residues. From germline, CDR1 is LNHDA and CDR2 SQIVND (reference sequence).

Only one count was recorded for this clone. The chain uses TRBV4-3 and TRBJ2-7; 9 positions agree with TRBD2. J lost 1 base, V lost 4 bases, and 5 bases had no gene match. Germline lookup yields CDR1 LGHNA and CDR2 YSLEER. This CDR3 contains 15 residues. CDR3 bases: TGCGCCAGCAGCCCAGGACTAGCGCTTTCCTACGAGCAGTACTTC. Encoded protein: CASSPGLALSYEQYF.

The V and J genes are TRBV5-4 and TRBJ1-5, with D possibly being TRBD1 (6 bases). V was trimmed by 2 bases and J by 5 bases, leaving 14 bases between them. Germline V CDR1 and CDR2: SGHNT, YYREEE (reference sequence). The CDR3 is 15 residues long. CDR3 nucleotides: TGTGCCAGCAGCTTAACAGGGAGGAGTGATCAGCCCCAGCATTTT. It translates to CASSLTGRSDQPQHF.

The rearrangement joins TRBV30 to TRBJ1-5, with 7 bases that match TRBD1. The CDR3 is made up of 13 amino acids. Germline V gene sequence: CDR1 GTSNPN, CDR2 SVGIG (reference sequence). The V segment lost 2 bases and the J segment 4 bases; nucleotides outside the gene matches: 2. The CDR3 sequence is CAWSIRGNQPQHF. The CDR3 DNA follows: TGTGCCTGGAGTATCAGGGGGAATCAGCCCCAGCATTTT.

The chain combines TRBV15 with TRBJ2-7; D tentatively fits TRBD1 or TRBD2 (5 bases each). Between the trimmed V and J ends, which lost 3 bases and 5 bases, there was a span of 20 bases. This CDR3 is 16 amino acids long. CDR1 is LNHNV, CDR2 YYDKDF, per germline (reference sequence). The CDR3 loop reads CATSRGTGTLGDEQYF. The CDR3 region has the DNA TGTGCCACCAGCAGGGGGACCGGGACCCTGGGCGACGAGCAGTACTTC.

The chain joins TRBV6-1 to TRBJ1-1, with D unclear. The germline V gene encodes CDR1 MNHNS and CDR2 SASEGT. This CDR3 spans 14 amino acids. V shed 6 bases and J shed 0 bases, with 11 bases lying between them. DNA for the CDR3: TGTGCCAGCAGCCCCCGAGACATGAACACTGAAGCTTTCTTT. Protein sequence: CASSPRDMNTEAFF.

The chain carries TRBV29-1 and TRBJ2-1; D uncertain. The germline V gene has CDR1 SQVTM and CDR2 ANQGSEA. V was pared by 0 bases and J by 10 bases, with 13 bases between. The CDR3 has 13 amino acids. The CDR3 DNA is TGCAGCGTTGAAGACGAGCCGTCTACGGAGCAGTTCTTC. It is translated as CSVEDEPSTEQFF.

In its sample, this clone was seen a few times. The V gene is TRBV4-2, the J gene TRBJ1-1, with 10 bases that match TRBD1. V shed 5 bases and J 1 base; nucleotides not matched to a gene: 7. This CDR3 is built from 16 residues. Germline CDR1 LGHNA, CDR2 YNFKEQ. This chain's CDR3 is CASSGRDRGWNTEAFF. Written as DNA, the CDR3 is TGTGCCAGCAGCGGGCGGGACAGGGGATGGAACACTGAAGCTTTCTTT.